This T cell receptor beta chain was retrieved from a study of lymphopenia after photon versus proton radiotherapy (dated by TCRdb to the late 2010s). Some background on the complete study: The study compared the immunological effects of photon versus proton radiation therapy in patients with gastrointestinal tumors who developed high-grade lymphopenia. A cohort of 20 patients with gastrointestinal tumors who received either photon or proton therapy and subsequently developed lymphopenia was included. The study was designed to characterize how the impact on the immune system differs between the two radiation modalities.

Counted from cysteine to phenylalanine, this CDR3 has 13 amino acids. Solely the CDR3 DNA is kept, with 39 bases framed from the first base. The germline V gene (reference sequence) specifies MNHEY as CDR1 and SMNVEV as CDR2. Trimming at the junction amounts to 5 bases on V and 4 bases on J, and the germline ends lie 11 bases apart. Overall results and qualifications from the work: The survival association was assessed only in patients who died, and the authors presented better survival with proton therapy as a possibility rather than a demonstrated result. After the lymphocyte count nadir, oligoclonal expansion, especially of CD8+ Temra cells, was observed in photon-treated repertoires, and the drop in diversity was driven by this expansion. Across the cohort, a larger post-nadir drop in TCR diversity was inversely correlated with overall survival time among patients who died. During treatment, patients who received photon therapy lost naive T cells and TCR diversity and gained effector/memory populations, whereas patients who received proton therapy remained relatively stable.

The library was built by means of the immunoSEQ multiplex PCR assay. Alongside multiparametric flow cytometry, deep sequencing of rearranged TCR beta loci was used to profile the T cell repertoires. The immuneACCESS repertoire file appears here via TCRdb, limited to in-frame rearrangements. These files lack a portion of the clones; in checked studies, under half of the deficit traces to unresolved V genes, and the cause of the others is not known. This sample comprises some 76,000 clones, roughly 90% of them detected only once. Of the sample, 2% to 2.5% is held by the ten largest clones. With regard to this clone: There is no known antigen for this receptor. One base away there is no much larger clone; base qualities are not given.

The receptor chain draws on TRBV27 and TRBJ1-1, and the D gene may be TRBD1, 5 bases matching. The clonotype was recovered from a woman aged 40 to 55 with cholangiocarcinoma. Specimen: peripheral blood, collected from a patient treated with photon-based radiotherapy. The nucleotide sequence reads as follows: TGTGCCAGCAGTCGGGGCTTGGCCACTGAAGCTTTCTTT. It translates to CASSRGLATEAFF.